This TCR beta chain comes out of a study of response to subunit inactivated influenza vaccine. Study findings and constraints: Few additional T cells are recruited per seasonal influenza vaccination, authors suggested.

V lost 6 bases, J lost 7 bases, and 7 bases stayed unmatched. CDR3 length: 15 residues. Germline CDR1 LGHNA, CDR2 YSLEER. This clonotype was observed at least ten times. Its antigen is unknown. One entry per CDR3 protein results from TCRdb running MiXCR on the RT-PCR reads. Seen here are about 500,000 distinct CDR3 sequences, approximately 7.8% observed once, and the top ten hold less than 15%. The sequences come from PBMCs from blood, collected roughly 24 months after vaccination. This TCR came from a man aged 50-75 years who received an inactivated influenza vaccine. The chain links TRBV4-3 to TRBJ2-2; TRBD1 matches at 11 bases. The CDR3: CASRDRGRWGGELFF. The CDR3 DNA reads as TGCGCCAGCAGGGACAGGGGGCGATGGGGCGGGGAGCTGTTTTTT.